This T cell receptor beta chain is drawn from a study of shared clonotypes between healthy human individuals. This CDR3 spans 14 amino acids. The V gene lost 4 bases and the J gene lost 3 bases, with 14 bases spanning the gap. The germline CDR1 and CDR2 sequences are SGDLS and YYNGEE. How the authors handled the data: With immunoSEQ giving junction-only sequences and no quality scores, filtering differed. Produced via immunoSEQ multiplex PCR; TCRdb's table is partial and in-frame only. The V and J calls and clone size are taken from that table; D and trimming were inferred from the DNA. The table records about 2.4 million clones, 80% to 95% of them present only once.

The J gene is TRBJ2-7, the V gene TRBV9; possibly TRBD1 for D (6 bases). The source of this sequence is a young man in good health. Some clones in this sample may be carry-over from other donors' samples. The specimen sequenced was naive CD4+ T cells from PBMCs. Specified subset: CD45RA+ positively selected. CDR3 in amino acids: CASSPTVQGYEQYF. The CDR3 DNA reads TGTGCCAGCAGCCCCACCGTACAGGGCTACGAGCAGTACTTC.